These T cell receptor beta chains were read from a single sample in a study of T-cell memory formation after mild COVID-19. MiXCR, applied by TCRdb to the 5' RACE reads, yields one record per CDR3 protein. The repertoire holds some 150,000 distinct CDR3 sequences, with under 30% as singletons. What was sequenced was PBMCs or a T cell subset sorted from them (not recorded which). All receptors come from an adult woman who had mild COVID-19 (a few samples of this study predate the infection). Cell type and time point are not known. CDR3s include the opening cysteine and the closing phenylalanine or tryptophan. A D gene is named only where the DNA matches it firmly. Clone size is stated in some rows and not others, as once, few, many or a class when expanded.

abundance | len | j_gene | d_gene | v_gene | CDR3nt | CDR3aa
few | 16 | TRBJ2-3 | - | TRBV7-9 | TGTGCCAGCAGCCCGCGGGCAGGGGAAACCACAGATACGCAGTATTTT | CASSPRAGETTDTQYF
- | 15 | TRBJ2-5 | - | TRBV12-3/TRBV12-4 | TGTGCCAGCAGTTTAGCTAGGACATCCCGAGAGACCCAGTACTTC | CASSLARTSRETQYF
few | 17 | TRBJ1-2 | - | TRBV4-1 | TGCGCCAGCAGCAACCGGGACGCCGTACCCCTTCCCTGGGGCTACACCTTC | CASSNRDAVPLPWGYTF
few | 15 | TRBJ1-2 | TRBD1 | TRBV12-3/TRBV12-4 | TGTGCCAGCAGCTCCGGGACAGGGGTTATCTATGGCTACACCTTC | CASSSGTGVIYGYTF
- | 20 | TRBJ2-1 | TRBD2 | TRBV7-3 | TGTGCCAGCAGCTTCCTCCCCCTAGCGGGGGGCCCAAGCTCCTACAATGAGCAGTTCTTC | CASSFLPLAGGPSSYNEQFF
- | 16 | TRBJ1-1 | - | TRBV7-9 | TGTGCCAGCAGCTTAAAGCCAGGGCGTATGAACACTGAAGCTTTCTTT | CASSLKPGRMNTEAFF
- | 15 | TRBJ2-7 | - | TRBV5-5 | TGTGCCAGCAGCTTGGCGGCTAGCTGGTCCTACGAGCAGTACTTC | CASSLAASWSYEQYF
- | 13 | TRBJ2-7 | - | TRBV7-9 | TGTGCCAGCAGCGAGGGCAGTACATACGAGCAGTACTTC | CASSEGSTYEQYF
once | 18 | TRBJ2-6 | TRBD2 | TRBV4-3 | TGCGCCAGCAGCCAATGGTTGCTAGCGGGGTCTGGGGCCAACGTCCTGACTTTC | CASSQWLLAGSGANVLTF
- | 15 | TRBJ2-7 | - | TRBV7-9 | TGTGCCAGCAGCTTACCTCCTAATACAGACTACGAGCAGTACTTC | CASSLPPNTDYEQYF
once | 12 | TRBJ2-5 | - | TRBV27 | TGTGCCAGCAGTTTGGACCAGGGGACCCAGTACTTC | CASSLDQGTQYF
- | 12 | TRBJ2-3 | - | TRBV15 | TGTGCCACCAATGGGCCGGCAGATACGCAGTATTTT | CATNGPADTQYF
- | 14 | TRBJ2-3 | - | TRBV5-1 | TGCGCCAGCAGCTTAAGAGGGTTAACGGATACGCAGTATTTT | CASSLRGLTDTQYF
few | 15 | TRBJ2-5 | TRBD2 | TRBV6-2/TRBV6-3 | TGTGCCAGCAGTTACTCACTAGCGGGACGAGAGACCCAGTACTTC | CASSYSLAGRETQYF
- | 15 | TRBJ2-5 | - | TRBV12-3/TRBV12-4 | TGTGCCAGCAGCCCTGGAGGTTCTCCAGAGGAGACCCAGTACTTC | CASSPGGSPEETQYF
- | 14 | TRBJ1-2 | TRBD1 | TRBV6-5 | TGTGCCAGCAGTCCGGGACAGGCGACCATTGGCTACACCTTC | CASSPGQATIGYTF
few | 14 | TRBJ2-7 | - | TRBV27 | TGTGCCAGCAGCCGAGACGGCGCCTCCTACGAGCAGTACTTC | CASSRDGASYEQYF
few | 15 | TRBJ2-7 | TRBD2 | TRBV9 | TGTGCCAGCAGCCCTGGGACTAGCGTAACCTACGAGCAGTACTTC | CASSPGTSVTYEQYF
- | 16 | TRBJ2-2 | TRBD2 | TRBV7-6 | TGTGCCAGCAGCTTAGCTTCTAGCGGGAACACCGGGGAGCTGTTTTTT | CASSLASSGNTGELFF
many | 18 | TRBJ2-1 | TRBD2 | TRBV15 | TGTGCCACCAGCAGAGATTCGTTCCGGCGGGAGGGTTACAATGAGCAGTTCTTC | CATSRDSFRREGYNEQFF
- | 18 | TRBJ2-1 | TRBD2 | TRBV4-3 | TGCGCCAGCAGCCAAGATCCTCCTAGCGGGAGAACCTACAATGAGCAGTTCTTC | CASSQDPPSGRTYNEQFF
few | 15 | TRBJ1-1 | - | TRBV6-5 | TGTGCCAGCAGTTACTCGAGCGGGAGGGGCACTGAAGCTTTCTTT | CASSYSSGRGTEAFF
- | 18 | TRBJ2-3 | TRBD1 | TRBV5-1 | TGCGCCAGCAGCGGATACGGGACAGGGGGCGAGGGCACAGATACGCAGTATTTT | CASSGYGTGGEGTDTQYF
few | 15 | TRBJ1-5 | TRBD1 | TRBV20-1 | TGCAGTGCTAGGGAAGAGGCAGGGGGCTCTCAGCCCCAGCATTTT | CSAREEAGGSQPQHF
few | 14 | TRBJ1-1 | - | TRBV9 | TGTGCCAGCAGCGTTAGCGGGGGACCCACTGAAGCTTTCTTT | CASSVSGGPTEAFF
- | 12 | TRBJ2-2 | TRBD2 | TRBV7-9 | TGTGCCGGCCAGACTAGCGCCGGGGAGCTGTTTTTT | CAGQTSAGELFF
- | 13 | TRBJ2-7 | TRBD1 | TRBV29-1 | TGCAGCGTCAAGACAGGGAGTTCCTACGAGCAGTACTTC | CSVKTGSSYEQYF
- | 13 | TRBJ2-1 | - | TRBV7-3 | TGTGCCAGCAGCTTTGGGGGTTCCAATGAGCAGTTCTTC | CASSFGGSNEQFF
few | 13 | TRBJ1-1 | TRBD1 | TRBV29-1 | TGCAGCGCCGAGCGGGACAGGGCCCCTGAAGCTTTCTTT | CSAERDRAPEAFF
- | 15 | TRBJ2-3 | - | TRBV3-1 | TGTGCCAGCAGCCAAGATGCGGCTTGGGCAGATACGCAGTATTTT | CASSQDAAWADTQYF
few | 22 | TRBJ2-1 | TRBD2 | TRBV9 | TGTGCCAGCAGCTCCCCGGCTAGCACATCCGGACTAGCGGGGATACGGGGCAATGAGCAGTTCTTC | CASSSPASTSGLAGIRGNEQFF
few | 16 | TRBJ1-1 | TRBD1 | TRBV2 | TGTGCCAGCGGGACAGGGTGGCAGGGAATGAACACTGAAGCTTTCTTT | CASGTGWQGMNTEAFF
- | 16 | TRBJ2-5 | TRBD1 | TRBV5-1 | TGCGCCAGCAGCACCCGACAGGGGGCGGAAGGAGAGACCCAGTACTTC | CASSTRQGAEGETQYF